The 2 T cell receptor beta chains below all came from one sample that was sequenced in a study of cytomegalovirus exposure and HLA in healthy donors. Researchers ran the PCR with 60 Vbeta and 13 Jbeta primers. Generated by immunoSEQ multiplex PCR, the TCRdb table keeps only in-frame clones and is missing some. The repertoire holds about 110,000 clones, with 55% to 80% as singletons. Sequencing was performed on PBMCs. These TCRs come from a woman under 40 in good health and CMV-seronegative.

The chain links TRBV5-1 to TRBJ1-4; TRBD1 aligns across 11 bases. This CDR3 comprises 14 residues. With V trimmed by 4 bases and J by 7 bases, 3 bases remained unmatched. In germline, CDR1 is SGHRS, CDR2 YFSETQ. In DNA, the CDR3 is TGCGCCAGCAGCCCGGGACAGGGGGGTGAAAAACTGTTTTTT. Residues: CASSPGQGGEKLFF.

This chain uses TRBV4-3 with TRBJ2-3, with 14 bases lining up with TRBD2. This CDR3 comprises 17 residues. The V gene end was trimmed by 4 bases and the J gene end by 6 bases; junction bases not matched to a gene: 9. Per the germline V gene, CDR1 is LGHNA and CDR2 is YSLEER. CDR3 residues: CASSPRRLAGGQDTQYF. The CDR3, as DNA: TGCGCCAGCAGCCCGAGGCGACTAGCGGGAGGGCAGGATACGCAGTATTTT.